This TCR beta chain was profiled in a study of cytomegalovirus exposure and HLA in healthy donors. Both 60 Vbeta primers and 13 Jbeta primers went into the PCR. Sequenced by immunoSEQ multiplex PCR; TCRdb stores in-frame clones only, minus some. The table has under 110,000 clones, around 79% seen once. Worth noting for this clone: What it recognizes is unknown.

The study, taken as a whole, reports: The study listed 150 to 200 cytomegalovirus-associated TCR beta chains. In an earlier analysis, in approximately 630 donors, most V segments appeared productive either ~90% or ~30% of the time. Later analysis reportedly placed an Asian-associated ancestry cluster below the approximately 730-donor mean in N-insertions.

There were likely unrecorded immune exposures, though donors were nominally healthy when sampled. The junction had 8 bases not matched to a gene; V was cut back by 2 bases and J by 6 bases. The CDR3 covers 16 residues. CDR1 and CDR2 from the germline V gene are MNHNS and SASEGT. J is TRBJ1-5 and V is TRBV6-1; TRBD1 matches 9 bases. The clonotype originates from a woman in her forties in good health and CMV-seronegative. Sequencing input: PBMCs. The CDR3 region is CASSELRTGVFQPQHF. The CDR3 nucleotides read TGTGCCAGCAGTGAACTTAGGACAGGGGTTTTTCAGCCCCAGCATTTT.